The 17 T cell receptor beta chains given below trace back to one sample, sequenced in a study of T cell repertoires in cytomegalovirus infection. Their antigen targets remain unknown. TCRdb re-called the reads through MiXCR, storing one row per CDR3 protein. The sample contains hundreds of thousands of distinct CDR3 sequences, around 30% of which appear only once. The sequenced sample was cultured PBMCs, obtained from culture after CMV antigen stimulation. The receptors stem from a human donor in good health (CMV status not recorded). Some clones in this sample may be carry-over from other donors' samples.

This clonotype was observed a few times. The chain couples TRBV12-3 or TRBV12-4 to TRBJ2-5, with D perhaps TRBD1 (6 bases). V dropped 6 bases and J dropped 0 bases, with 17 bases sitting between them. The CDR3 sequence is 16 residues long. CDR3 amino acids: CASSRTGLWDQETQYF. The CDR3 coding sequence is TGTGCCAGCAGCAGAACAGGGCTGTGGGACCAAGAGACCCAGTACTTC.

A remark on this clonotype: At one end the junction does not follow the germline gene, possibly because of a read error. The J gene is TRBJ2-1, the V gene TRBV28; D is uncertain. Per germline, CDR1 MDHEN and CDR2 SYDVKM. The length of the CDR3 is 13 residues. CDR3 amino acids: CASSQPTYHEQLF. The CDR3 DNA reads as TGTGCCAGCAGCCAGCCGACTTACCATGAGCAGTTATTC.

V and J are TRBV27 and TRBJ2-3, with TRBD2 matching 12 bases. In germline, CDR1 is MNHEY, CDR2 SMNVEV (reference sequence). The CDR3 spans 18 residues. After removal of 0 bases from V and 10 bases from J, the junction contained 14 bases not matched to a gene. CDR3 in amino acids: CASSLSILGWTSGIAQYF. The CDR3 DNA reads as TGTGCCAGCAGTTTATCGATTTTGGGGTGGACTAGCGGGATTGCGCAGTATTTT.

In this sample, this clonotype turned up many times. The chain combines TRBV7-2 with TRBJ2-2, with D perhaps TRBD2 (6 bases). Germline V CDR1 and CDR2: SGHTA, FQGNSA. The CDR3 consists of 16 residues. The V end was cut by 1 base, the J end by 2 bases, with 11 bases between. Written as DNA, the CDR3 is TGTGCCAGCAGCTTAGAGGTGGGAGGAAACACCGGGGAGCTGTTTTTT. The encoded protein is CASSLEVGGNTGELFF.

The chain links TRBV6-6 to TRBJ1-4; TRBD1 might be the D (6 bases). The germline CDR1 and CDR2 sequences are MNHNY and SVGAGI (reference sequence). The CDR3 is made up of 16 amino acids. V dropped 2 bases and J dropped 5 bases, with 15 bases sitting between them. CDR3 bases: TGTGCCAGCAGTTACATTATGGCTGGGACAAATGAAAAACTGTTTTTT. Protein sequence: CASSYIMAGTNEKLFF.

V is TRBV28 and J is TRBJ2-1; D is unresolved. Trimming removed 3 bases at V and 5 bases at J, with 8 bases between. This CDR3 is 13 amino acids long. CDR1 and CDR2 (germline): MDHEN, SYDVKM. The chain's CDR3 is CASSLWLHNEQFF. CDR3 nucleotide sequence: TGTGCCAGCAGTTTGTGGCTGCACAATGAGCAGTTCTTC.

This clonotype has more than one count but fewer than ten. The J gene is TRBJ2-7, the V gene TRBV5-6; no firm D call. The CDR3 has 11 residues. Trimming left V 1 base short and J 5 bases short, with 4 bases between. CDR1 and CDR2 (germline): SGHDT, YYEEEE. CDR3 DNA: TGTGCCAGCAGCTTGTACGACGAGCAGTACTTC. It codes for CASSLYDEQYF.

The chain is built from TRBV11-3 and TRBJ2-2; TRBD2 matches 8 bases. V was pared by 5 bases and J by 4 bases, with 9 bases of the junction left unmatched. There are 16 residues in the CDR3. Germline V gives CDR1 SGHNT, CDR2 YENEEA. CDR3 amino acids: CASSPSTGGLTGELFF. CDR3 nucleotide sequence: TGTGCCAGCAGCCCTTCGACGGGGGGGCTCACCGGGGAGCTGTTTTTT. Using reference TRBV11-3 and TRBJ2-2 for the parts outside the CDR3, the full variable domain is EAGVVQSPRYKIIEKKQPVAFWCNPISGHNTLYWYLQNLGQGPELLIRYENEEAVDDSQLPKDRFSAERLKGVDSTLKIQPAELGDSAVYLCASSPSTGGLTGELFFGEGSRLTVL.

The chain employs TRBV12-3 or TRBV12-4 and TRBJ2-1, with a possible D match to TRBD2 (6 bases). V dropped 5 bases and J dropped 9 bases, with 26 bases sitting between them. The CDR3 is 17 residues long. The CDR3 reads CASSPTLPGLLTAEQFF. CDR3 in DNA: TGTGCCAGCAGTCCCACGTTACCGGGACTCTTGACTGCTGAGCAGTTCTTC.

There are a few counts of this clonotype. The gene calls are TRBV6-9 and TRBJ1-5; no clear D. This CDR3 has 16 amino acids. Germline CDR1 and CDR2: MNHGY and SVAAGI. V was cut by 1 base and J by 2 bases, with 12 bases left in between. The CDR3 sequence is CASSYYVASCNQPQHF. The CDR3 DNA reads TGTGCCAGCAGTTATTACGTGGCAAGTTGCAATCAGCCCCAGCATTTT.

This clonotype came up a few times. CDR3 nucleotide sequence: TGTGCCAGCAGCTTAGCAGGGCCAGACGAATGGAATTCACCCCTCCACTTT. This codes for CASSLAGPDEWNSPLHF. J is TRBJ1-6 and V is TRBV7-9, with D unresolved. Germline V CDR1 and CDR2: SEHNR, FQNEAQ (reference sequence). The CDR3 loop spans 17 amino acids. V was cut by 0 bases and J by 7 bases, with 16 bases left in between. The variable domain in full, completed from reference TRBV7-9 and TRBJ1-6, reads DTGVSQNPRHKITKRGQNVTFRCDPISEHNRLYWYRQTLGQGPEFLTYFQNEAQLEKSRLLSDRFSAERPKGSFSTLEIQRTEQGDSAMYLCASSLAGPDEWNSPLHFGNGTRLTVT.

The chain recombines TRBV6-6 with TRBJ1-1, with 8 positions matching TRBD1. With 3 bases clipped from V and 5 bases from J, the junction kept 5 bases outside the gene matches. This CDR3 is 14 amino acids long. CDR1 and CDR2 from the germline V gene are MNHNY and SVGAGI (reference sequence). CDR3 bases: TGTGCCAGCAGTTATCGACAGGGGAGGACTGAAGCTTTCTTT. Translating it yields CASSYRQGRTEAFF.

This clonotype appeared a few times. This rearrangement joins TRBV7-2 to TRBJ2-3; 11 nucleotides align to TRBD2. Germline lookup yields CDR1 SGHTA and CDR2 FQGNSA. The ends lost 5 bases at V and 2 bases at J; junction bases unmatched: 6. This CDR3 has 16 residues. CDR3 residues: CASSKLAGVVTDTQYF. CDR3 sequence (DNA): TGTGCCAGCAGCAAACTAGCGGGGGTCGTCACAGATACGCAGTATTTT.

This clonotype was seen a handful of times. CDR3 DNA sequence: TGTGCCAGCAGTCTTTTCTGGGCAGAGACCCAGTACTTC. It specifies CASSLFWAETQYF. The V gene is TRBV28, the J gene TRBJ2-5; D uncertain. The V end lost 5 bases, the J end lost 4 bases, and 11 bases lay between the germline ends. The length of the CDR3 is 13 residues. Per the germline V gene, CDR1 is MDHEN and CDR2 is SYDVKM.

V and J are TRBV4-1 and TRBJ2-1, with D maybe TRBD1 (8 bases). The CDR3 has 16 amino acids. From germline, CDR1 is MGHRA and CDR2 YSYEKL. Trimming pared 6 bases from V and 9 bases from J, leaving 24 bases between. The CDR3 is CASRPPGGGSRSEQFF. In DNA form, the CDR3 reads TGCGCCAGCAGGCCCCCAGGGGGCGGGAGCAGAAGTGAGCAGTTCTTC.

The chain uses TRBV2 and TRBJ2-3; TRBD2 agrees at 14 bases. With 8 bases clipped from V and 3 bases from J, the junction kept 4 bases outside the gene matches. This CDR3 spans 15 amino acids. Germline V gene data show CDR1 as SNHLY and CDR2 as FYNNEI. The DNA of the CDR3 is TGTGCCAGCGGAGGACTAGCGGGGGGAACAGATACGCAGTATTTT. Protein sequence: CASGGLAGGTDTQYF.

This chain links TRBV19 with TRBJ2-1; D is unresolved. The CDR3 has 15 residues. The V end was cut by 3 bases, the J end by 0 bases, with 9 bases between. CDR1 and CDR2 from the germline V gene are LNHDA and SQIVND (reference sequence). CDR3 amino acids: CASSIFESSYNEQFF. In nucleotides, the CDR3 is TGTGCCAGTAGTATTTTCGAAAGCTCCTACAATGAGCAGTTCTTC.